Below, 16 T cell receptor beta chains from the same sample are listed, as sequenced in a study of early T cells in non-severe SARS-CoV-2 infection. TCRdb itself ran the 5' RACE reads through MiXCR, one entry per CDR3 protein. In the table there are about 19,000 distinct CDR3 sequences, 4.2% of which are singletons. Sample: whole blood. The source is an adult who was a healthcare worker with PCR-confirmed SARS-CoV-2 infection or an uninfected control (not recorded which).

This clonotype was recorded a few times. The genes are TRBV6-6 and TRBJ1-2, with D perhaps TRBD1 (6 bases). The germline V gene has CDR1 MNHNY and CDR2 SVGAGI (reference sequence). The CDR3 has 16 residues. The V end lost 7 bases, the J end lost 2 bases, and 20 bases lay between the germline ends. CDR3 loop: CASNAPTGGANYGYTF. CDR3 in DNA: TGTGCCAGCAATGCCCCGACAGGAGGGGCCAACTATGGCTACACCTTC.

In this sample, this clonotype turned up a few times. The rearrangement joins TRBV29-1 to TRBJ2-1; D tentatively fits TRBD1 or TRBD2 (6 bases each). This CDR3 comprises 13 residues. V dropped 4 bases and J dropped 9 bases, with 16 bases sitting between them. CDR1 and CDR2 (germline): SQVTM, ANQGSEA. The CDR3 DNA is TGCAGCGTTGGGGCCCCGGGGGCAGGTGAGCAGTTCTTC. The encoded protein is CSVGAPGAGEQFF.

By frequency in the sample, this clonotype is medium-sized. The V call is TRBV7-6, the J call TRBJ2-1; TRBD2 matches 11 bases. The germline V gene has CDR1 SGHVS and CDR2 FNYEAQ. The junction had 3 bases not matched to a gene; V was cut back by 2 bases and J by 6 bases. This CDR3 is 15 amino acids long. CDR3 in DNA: TGTGCCAGCAGCTTACTTAGCGGGGGGGCCAATGAGCAGTTCTTC. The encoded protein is CASSLLSGGANEQFF.

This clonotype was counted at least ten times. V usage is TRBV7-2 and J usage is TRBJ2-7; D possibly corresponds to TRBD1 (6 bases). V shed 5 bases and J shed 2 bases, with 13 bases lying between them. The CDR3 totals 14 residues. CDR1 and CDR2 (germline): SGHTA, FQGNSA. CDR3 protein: CASSRPGQTYEQYF. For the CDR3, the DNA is TGTGCCAGCAGCCGCCCGGGACAAACCTACGAGCAGTACTTC. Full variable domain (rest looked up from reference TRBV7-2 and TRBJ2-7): GAGVSQSPSNKVTEKGKDVELRCDPISGHTALYWYRQSLGQGLEFLIYFQGNSAPDKSGLPSDRFSAERTGGSVSTLTIQRTQQEDSAVYLCASSRPGQTYEQYFGPGTRLTVT.

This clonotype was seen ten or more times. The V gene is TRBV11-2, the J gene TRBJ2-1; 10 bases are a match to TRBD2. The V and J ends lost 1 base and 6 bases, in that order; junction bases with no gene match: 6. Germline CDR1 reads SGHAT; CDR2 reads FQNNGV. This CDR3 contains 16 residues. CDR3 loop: CASSLALLAGINEQFF. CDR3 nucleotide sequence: TGTGCCAGCAGCTTAGCCTTACTAGCGGGGATCAATGAGCAGTTCTTC.

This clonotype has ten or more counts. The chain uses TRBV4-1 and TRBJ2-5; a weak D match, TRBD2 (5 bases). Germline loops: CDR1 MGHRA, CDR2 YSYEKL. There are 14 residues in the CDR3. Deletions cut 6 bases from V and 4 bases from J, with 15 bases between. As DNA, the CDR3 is TGCGCCAGCAGTCGAGGCGGCAGCGGAGAGACCCAGTACTTC. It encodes CASSRGGSGETQYF.

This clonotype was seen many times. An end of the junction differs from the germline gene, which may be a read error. The CDR3 here is CSARSPGQLYPQNTGELFF. The CDR3 DNA follows: TGCAGTGCTAGATCGCCGGGACAGCTTTACCCCCAAAACACCGGGGAGTTGTTTTTT. The chain couples TRBV20-1 to TRBJ2-2; 7 bases map to TRBD1. This CDR3 comprises 19 residues. Germline CDR1 and CDR2: DFQATT and SNEGSKA (reference sequence).

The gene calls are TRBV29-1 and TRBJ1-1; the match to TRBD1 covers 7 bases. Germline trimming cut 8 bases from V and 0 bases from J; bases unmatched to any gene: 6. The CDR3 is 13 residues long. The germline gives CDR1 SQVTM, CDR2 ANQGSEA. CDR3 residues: CSTGGTVNTEAFF. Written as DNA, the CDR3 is TGCAGCACCGGGGGGACAGTGAACACTGAAGCTTTCTTT.

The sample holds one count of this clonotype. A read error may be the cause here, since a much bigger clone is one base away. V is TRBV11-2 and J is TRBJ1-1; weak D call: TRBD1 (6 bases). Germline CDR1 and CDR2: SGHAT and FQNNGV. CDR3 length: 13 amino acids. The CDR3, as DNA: TGTGCCAGCAGCCGGAACAGGGTCCATGAAGCTTACTTT. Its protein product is CASSRNRVHEAYF.

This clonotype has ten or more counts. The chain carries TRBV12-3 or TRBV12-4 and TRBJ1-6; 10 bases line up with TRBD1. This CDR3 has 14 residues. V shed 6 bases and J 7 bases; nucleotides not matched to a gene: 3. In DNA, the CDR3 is TGTGCCAGCAGGTCGGACAGGGGGAATTCACCCCTCCACTTT. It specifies CASRSDRGNSPLHF.

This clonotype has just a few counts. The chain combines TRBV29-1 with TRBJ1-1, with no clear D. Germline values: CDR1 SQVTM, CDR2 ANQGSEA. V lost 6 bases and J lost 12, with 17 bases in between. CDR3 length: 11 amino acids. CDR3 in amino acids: CSVPWRGLSFF. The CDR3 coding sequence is TGCAGCGTCCCCTGGCGGGGTTTGTCTTTCTTT.

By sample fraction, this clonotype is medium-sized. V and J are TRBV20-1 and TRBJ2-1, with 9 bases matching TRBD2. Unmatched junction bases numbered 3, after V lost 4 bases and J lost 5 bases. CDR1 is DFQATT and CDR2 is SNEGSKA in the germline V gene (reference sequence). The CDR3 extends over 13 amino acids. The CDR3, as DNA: TGCAGTGCTAAGGCGGGGGGGAACAATGAGCAGTTCTTC. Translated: CSAKAGGNNEQFF.

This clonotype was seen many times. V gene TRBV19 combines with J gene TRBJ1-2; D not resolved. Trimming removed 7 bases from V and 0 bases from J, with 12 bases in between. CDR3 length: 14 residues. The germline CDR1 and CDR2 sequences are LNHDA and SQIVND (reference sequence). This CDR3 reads CASTKTRSNYGYTF. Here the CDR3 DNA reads TGTGCCAGTACCAAGACGCGCTCTAACTATGGCTACACCTTC.

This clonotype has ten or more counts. The CDR3 DNA reads as TGTGCCAGCAGTACACCCGGCAGGATACTCTACGAGCAGTACTTC. It specifies CASSTPGRILYEQYF. This rearrangement joins TRBV6-2 or TRBV6-3 to TRBJ2-7; no firm D call. The V end lost 5 bases, the J end lost 3 bases, and 17 bases lay between the germline ends. Germline CDR1 is MNHEY and CDR2 is SVGEGT. This CDR3 has 15 residues.

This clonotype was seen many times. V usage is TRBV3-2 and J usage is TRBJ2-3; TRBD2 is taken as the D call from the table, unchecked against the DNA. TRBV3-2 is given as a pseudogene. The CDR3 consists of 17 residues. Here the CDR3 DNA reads TGTGCCAGCAGCCCATTCTCGGGGAGCACTAGCACAGATACGCAGTATTTT. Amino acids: CASSPFSGSTSTDTQYF.

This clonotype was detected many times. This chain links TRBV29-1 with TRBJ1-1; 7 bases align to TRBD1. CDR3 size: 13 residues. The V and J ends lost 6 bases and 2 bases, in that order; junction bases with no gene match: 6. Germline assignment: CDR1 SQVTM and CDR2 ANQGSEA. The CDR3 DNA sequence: TGCAGCGTACTACAGGGGATAAACACTGAAGCTTTCTTT. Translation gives CSVLQGINTEAFF.